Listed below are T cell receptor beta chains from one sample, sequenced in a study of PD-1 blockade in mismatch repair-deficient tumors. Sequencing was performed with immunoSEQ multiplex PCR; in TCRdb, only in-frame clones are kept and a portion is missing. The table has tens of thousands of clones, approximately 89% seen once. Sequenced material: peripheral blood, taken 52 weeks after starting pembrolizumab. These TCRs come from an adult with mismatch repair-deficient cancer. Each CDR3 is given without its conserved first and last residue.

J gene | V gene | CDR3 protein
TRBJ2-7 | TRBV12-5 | ASGLTGLAATDEQY
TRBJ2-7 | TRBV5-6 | ASSFWGSEYYEQY
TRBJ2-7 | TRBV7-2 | ASSQRTGFEQY
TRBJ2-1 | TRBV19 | ASSWTVSSYNEQF
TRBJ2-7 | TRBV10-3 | AISMAQEGYEQY
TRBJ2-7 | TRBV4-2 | ASSQVSLIGGTYEQY
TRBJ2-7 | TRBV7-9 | ASSFTGDYEQY
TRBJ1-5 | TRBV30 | AWSRRGSQPQH
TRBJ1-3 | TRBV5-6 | ASSMDAFAGNTIY
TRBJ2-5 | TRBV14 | ASSRQTGNQETQY
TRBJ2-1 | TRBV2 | ASSERGGEQF
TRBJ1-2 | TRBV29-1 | SADDYGYT
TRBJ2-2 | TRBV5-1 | ASSLVSGRAGTAGELF
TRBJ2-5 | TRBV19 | ASSISRAEETQY
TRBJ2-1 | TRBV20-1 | SAPAGRGLF
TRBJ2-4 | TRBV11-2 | ASSFGGKNIQY
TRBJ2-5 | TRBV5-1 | ASSPSTVPETQY
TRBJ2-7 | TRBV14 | ASSPDAEDEQY
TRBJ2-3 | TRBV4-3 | ASSQEITGATDTQY
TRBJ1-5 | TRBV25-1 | ASSGDTSNQPQH
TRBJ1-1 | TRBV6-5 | ASSYSIQWADTEAF
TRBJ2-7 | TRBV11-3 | ASTSPGLSSYEQY